This TCR beta chain came from a study of blood T cell repertoires in COVID-19. This clone was observed once. Authors' data handling: Amplifying reference gene primers gave estimates of nucleated cell counts. Repertoires were generated with immunoSEQ multiplex PCR, while TCRdb's copy carries only in-frame clones and drops some. V, J and clone size reflect that table, while D and trimming were determined from the DNA. The repertoire holds fewer than 200,000 clones, with around 84% as singletons. Deletions cut 0 bases from V and 5 bases from J, with 8 bases between. Germline V gene lookup returns CDR1 SGHNT and CDR2 YYREEE (reference sequence). The CDR3 covers 13 residues. Exposed study participants had met a COVID-19 case within 2 weeks before entry.

The TCR comes from a woman in her twenties or thirties who had been exposed to COVID-19. This chain uses TRBV5-4 with TRBJ2-5; the D gene is possibly TRBD1 (6 bases). Input material: PBMCs or T cells enriched from blood (not recorded which). CDR3 in amino acids: CASSLEGDETQYF. The DNA of the CDR3 is TGTGCCAGCAGCTTGGAGGGGGATGAGACCCAGTACTTC.